This TCR beta chain was recorded in a study of blood T cells in healthy people across ages. Then a second PCR, running about 6 to 11 cycles, was carried out with a sample-barcoded 5' primer and a J-beta primer mix. The authors tagged each cDNA molecule using a template-switch adaptor with 12 random nucleotides. TCRdb reanalysed the 5' RACE reads using MiXCR and keeps one entry per CDR3 protein. The sample lists around 990,000 distinct CDR3 sequences, under 40% occurring once. This CDR3 is 16 amino acids long. V gave up 1 base and J gave up 3 bases, with 13 bases separating them. Per germline, CDR1 SGHAT and CDR2 FQNNGV. A few counts support this clonotype.

The gene calls are TRBV11-2 and TRBJ2-1; D tentatively reads TRBD1 or TRBD2 (5 bases each). Sequenced material: blood. The TCR comes from a man between 18 and 35 years old in good health. The DNA of the CDR3 is TGTGCCAGCAGCTTAGCGAGGGACCGCCTCTACAATGAGCAGTTCTTC. It is translated as CASSLARDRLYNEQFF.